The clone carrying this T cell receptor (beta chain) was recorded at least ten times. Its matching antigen is unknown. Over 18 months, lack of ophthalmopathy progression marked Graves' hyperthyroidism as stable. For the diagnoses, clinical symptoms, serum thyroxine and TRAb, thyroid ultrasound and orbital computed tomography were used. The data derive from a study of T cells in Graves' hyperthyroidism and ophthalmopathy. Study-wide findings and caveats: Expanded thyroid clonotypes (above 0.001) were mostly also found in blood. Progression to ophthalmopathy was predicted a median of approximately seven months early.

The investigators amplified TCR beta CDR3 regions from RNA transcripts. HTBI primers were used for first-round RT-PCR of the TCR CDR3. TCRdb redid the calling of the multiplex PCR reads with MiXCR, one entry per CDR3 protein. Of around 450,000 distinct CDR3 sequences listed, less than 20% were seen once; the top ten hold around an eighth. What was sequenced was blood. This TCR came from a woman in her late teens or twenties with Graves' hyperthyroidism.

Here the CDR3 reads CASSRPGLAGNEQYF. The CDR3 bases are TGTGCCAGCAGCCGACCGGGACTAGCGGGGAACGAGCAGTACTTC. The chain combines TRBV2 with TRBJ2-7; 13 bases align to TRBD2. CDR3 length: 15 amino acids. The ends lost 6 bases at V and 5 bases at J; junction bases unmatched: 7. Germline CDR1 and CDR2: SNHLY and FYNNEI.